Below, 31 T cell receptor beta chains from the same sample are listed, as sequenced in a study of shared clonotypes between healthy human individuals (dated by TCRdb to about 2020). Receptor libraries were prepared by the immunoSEQ multiplex PCR assay. Here the immuneACCESS table is served through TCRdb, limited to in-frame sequences with V and J called. Missing clones are a known gap in these copies; in checked studies unresolved V genes cover under half, and the rest lacks a known reason. For this sample the table gives 550,000 to 700,000 clones, of which around four fifths were detected only once. 1.5% to 2% of the sample goes to the ten largest clones. The specimen was memory CD4+ T cells sorted from blood. Reading the label with the study, this specimen's cell subset or site is: CD45RA-negative fraction. Source of these receptors: a woman aged 25 to 39 in good health.

The rearrangement links TRBV4-2 to TRBJ2-5, with TRBD2 matching over 8 bases. V shed 4 bases, J shed 2 bases, and the junction held 3 bases outside the gene matches. Germline CDR1 reads LGHNA; CDR2 reads YNFKEQ. The CDR3 spans 14 residues. The CDR3: CASSPGRAQETQYF. The DNA for the CDR3 is TGTGCCAGCAGCCCCGGGAGGGCACAAGAGACCCAGTACTTC.

V gene TRBV20-1 combines with J gene TRBJ2-7; D gene ambiguous. Germline V lookup: CDR1 DFQATT, CDR2 SNEGSKA (reference sequence). The CDR3 consists of 11 residues. With 4 bases removed from V and 6 bases from J, the gap between germline ends came to 10 bases. The CDR3 loop is CSATGLSEQYF. The CDR3 bases are TGCAGTGCTACTGGTCTTAGCGAGCAGTACTTC.

The chain employs TRBV7-9 and TRBJ1-5; a weak D match, TRBD1 (6 bases). With 4 bases removed from V and 8 bases from J, the gap between germline ends came to 21 bases. The CDR3 is 16 residues long. Germline loops: CDR1 SEHNR, CDR2 FQNEAQ (reference sequence). CDR3 sequence reads: CASSSEGGPYGEPQHF. The CDR3 DNA reads TGTGCCAGCAGCTCCGAGGGGGGCCCCTATGGAGAGCCCCAGCATTTT.

There are many counts of this clone. The chain joins TRBV2 to TRBJ1-5, with 11 positions matching TRBD1. The V segment lost 4 bases and the J segment 6 bases; nucleotides outside the gene matches: 11. CDR3 length: 17 residues. Per germline, CDR1 SNHLY and CDR2 FYNNEI. The CDR3 nucleotides are TGTGCCAGCAGTGGAACGTCAGGACAGGGGGCGCGTCAGCCCCAGCATTTT. As protein: CASSGTSGQGARQPQHF.

For the CDR3, the DNA is TGTGCCAGTCGGCTAGGAGGCGTAAGCACAGATACGCAGTATTTT. This translates into CASRLGGVSTDTQYF. This chain uses TRBV19 with TRBJ2-3; D is possibly TRBD2 (5 bases). The V end lost 8 bases, the J end lost 0 bases, and 15 bases lay between the germline ends. CDR1 is LNHDA, CDR2 SQIVND, per germline (reference sequence). There are 15 residues in the CDR3.

The rearrangement uses TRBV27 and TRBJ2-7; D gene ambiguous. This CDR3 is built from 13 residues. Germline V gene sequence: CDR1 MNHEY, CDR2 SMNVEV (reference sequence). Trimming left V 2 bases short and J 3 bases short, with 8 bases between. The CDR3 spells CASSLKDSYEQYF. The DNA of the CDR3 is TGTGCCAGCAGTTTAAAGGATAGCTACGAGCAGTACTTC.

The chain has TRBV28 and TRBJ1-5; TRBD1 aligns across 7 bases. The germline gives CDR1 MDHEN, CDR2 SYDVKM. The length of the CDR3 is 14 residues. The trim removed 8 bases at V and 1 base at J, leaving 5 bases unmatched. CDR3 protein: CASRQGYSNQPQHF. CDR3 DNA sequence: TGTGCCAGCCGACAGGGTTACAGCAATCAGCCCCAGCATTTT.

The J gene is TRBJ2-7, the V gene TRBV15; 9 bases are a match to TRBD1. This CDR3 region has 14 residues. V was pared by 3 bases and J by 7 bases, with 7 bases of the junction left unmatched. The germline gives CDR1 LNHNV, CDR2 YYDKDF (reference sequence). The CDR3 sequence is CATSSNRGPWEQYF. CDR3 nucleotide sequence: TGTGCCACCAGCAGTAACAGGGGGCCGTGGGAGCAGTACTTC.

The chain couples TRBV6-5 to TRBJ1-1, with 7 bases fitting TRBD1. CDR1 is MNHEY and CDR2 is SVGAGI in the germline V gene. This CDR3 has 16 amino acids. The V segment lost 2 bases and the J segment 1 base; nucleotides outside the gene matches: 7. The CDR3 bases are TGTGCCAGCAGTTACATCAACAGGGGAAGGAACACTGAAGCTTTCTTT. It encodes CASSYINRGRNTEAFF.

The chain combines TRBV30 with TRBJ1-2, with D possibly TRBD1 on 5 matching bases. CDR1 is GTSNPN, CDR2 SVGIG, per germline (reference sequence). This CDR3 is built from 13 residues. V was cut by 3 bases and J by 2 bases, with 10 bases left in between. The CDR3 loop reads CAWRGTVNYGYTF. As DNA, the CDR3 is TGTGCCTGGAGAGGGACGGTCAACTATGGCTACACCTTC.

The gene calls are TRBV5-1 and TRBJ1-1; tentatively, D is TRBD1 (6 bases). V was trimmed by 0 bases and J by 0 bases, leaving 15 bases between them. There are 17 residues in the CDR3. In germline, CDR1 is SGHRS, CDR2 YFSETQ. CDR3 nucleotide sequence: TGCGCCAGCAGCTTGGACAGGGCAACACTCATGAACACTGAAGCTTTCTTT. Residues: CASSLDRATLMNTEAFF.

Here the CDR3 reads CASSWAQGSPYGYTF. CDR3 nucleotide sequence: TGTGCCAGCAGCTGGGCTCAGGGCAGCCCTTATGGCTACACCTTC. J is TRBJ1-2 and V is TRBV5-5; weak D call: TRBD1 (5 bases). The CDR3 sequence is 15 residues long. Trimming cost V 3 bases and J 5 bases, with 17 bases left between them. The V gene's germline CDR1 is SGHKS and CDR2 YYEKEE (reference sequence). Full variable domain (rest looked up from reference TRBV5-5 and TRBJ1-2): DAGVTQSPTHLIKTRGQQVTLRCSPISGHKSVSWYQQVLGQGPQFIFQYYEKEERGRGNFPDRFSARQFPNYSSELNVNALLLGDSALYLCASSWAQGSPYGYTFGSGTRLTVV.

The chain carries TRBV28 and TRBJ2-1; a weak D match, TRBD2 (7 bases). V lost 8 bases, J lost 8 bases, and 22 bases lay in between. The germline gives CDR1 MDHEN, CDR2 SYDVKM. The CDR3 is 15 residues long. The CDR3 DNA is TGTGCCAGCTCGCGTCCCGACGGCGGGGGCTATGAGCAGTTCTTC. Amino acids: CASSRPDGGGYEQFF.

The chain joins TRBV30 to TRBJ2-3, with D hard to call. The CDR3 has 12 amino acids. Germline loops: CDR1 GTSNPN, CDR2 SVGIG (reference sequence). Deletions cut 1 base from V and 4 bases from J, with 6 bases between. The CDR3 DNA sequence: TGTGCCTGGAGTGGAGGCTCAGATACGCAGTATTTT. The encoded protein is CAWSGGSDTQYF.

The chain is built from TRBV19 and TRBJ1-5, with a weak D call TRBD1 (5 bases). CDR1 is LNHDA, CDR2 SQIVND, per germline (reference sequence). CDR3 length: 14 amino acids. V lost 5 bases, J lost 7 bases, and 15 bases lay in between. The CDR3, as DNA: TGTGCCAGTAGTCTCCTCGGGGCCCGGCAGCCCCAGCATTTT. Translated, it gives CASSLLGARQPQHF.

This chain uses TRBV5-1 with TRBJ1-1; D is possibly TRBD1 (5 bases). Trimming took off 5 bases at V and 7 bases at J, with 18 bases between the two ends. Germline V CDR1 and CDR2: SGHRS, YFSETQ. This CDR3 spans 14 amino acids. CDR3 amino acids: CASRLQGNSGEAFF. Here the CDR3 DNA reads TGCGCCAGCAGACTTCAGGGCAATTCTGGTGAAGCTTTCTTT.

This chain uses TRBV28 with TRBJ2-3; the match to TRBD2 covers 7 bases. The CDR3 covers 11 residues. Germline values: CDR1 MDHEN, CDR2 SYDVKM. V shed 3 bases and J 11 bases; nucleotides not matched to a gene: 2. CDR3 amino acids: CASSLREGQYF. The CDR3 nucleotides read TGTGCCAGCAGTTTGAGGGAGGGGCAGTATTTT. The full variable domain, in which reference TRBV28 and TRBJ2-3 provide the parts outside the CDR3, is DVKVTQSSRYLVKRTGEKVFLECVQDMDHENMFWYRQDPGLGLRLIYFSYDVKMKEKGDIPEGYSVSREKKERFSLILESASTNQTSMYLCASSLREGQYFGPGTRLTVL.

This rearrangement joins TRBV28 to TRBJ1-5, with TRBD1 matching over 7 bases. Trimming at V came to 6 bases and at J to 3 bases, leaving 8 bases not matched to a gene. This CDR3 comprises 15 residues. The germline V gene has CDR1 MDHEN and CDR2 SYDVKM. The CDR3 DNA follows: TGTGCCAGCAGGCTGACAGGGACGGACAATCAGCCCCAGCATTTT. This translates into CASRLTGTDNQPQHF.

Remarks on this clone: Additional DNA sequences in this sample encode the identical CDR3. The V and J genes are TRBV7-2 and TRBJ1-4; 11 nucleotides align to TRBD1. Germline CDR1 SGHTA, CDR2 FQGNSA. V shed 4 bases, J shed 8 bases, and the junction held 3 bases outside the gene matches. This CDR3 contains 14 residues. CDR3 amino acids: CASSSDRGREKLFF. The DNA for the CDR3 is TGTGCCAGCAGCTCGGACAGGGGGCGCGAAAAACTGTTTTTT.

The rearrangement uses TRBV5-6 and TRBJ1-5, with D tentatively TRBD1 (5 bases). CDR1 SGHDT and CDR2 YYEEEE come from the germline V gene. The CDR3 has 14 amino acids. V shed 3 bases and J shed 3 bases, with 10 bases lying between them. CDR3 coding DNA: TGTGCCAGCAGCTGGGGACTGATCAATCAGCCCCAGCATTTT. Its protein product is CASSWGLINQPQHF.

The V gene is TRBV28, the J gene TRBJ2-7; no reliable D call. The CDR3 contains 12 residues. V lost 7 bases and J 3 bases, leaving 10 bases between the germline ends. From germline, CDR1 is MDHEN and CDR2 SYDVKM. The DNA of the CDR3 is TGTGCCAGCAAAACCGGCAGCTACGAGCAGTACTTC. This codes for CASKTGSYEQYF.

This chain links TRBV29-1 with TRBJ1-5; D perhaps matches TRBD1 (6 bases). Germline V gene sequence: CDR1 SQVTM, CDR2 ANQGSEA. The CDR3 totals 12 residues. V was shortened by 4 bases and J by 5 bases, with 9 bases between the two germline ends. For the CDR3, the DNA is TGCAGCGTTGGGTACAGGGATCAGCCCCAGCATTTT. Protein: CSVGYRDQPQHF. Looking up the rest from reference TRBV29-1 and TRBJ1-5 gives the full variable domain: SAVISQKPSRDICQRGTSLTIQCQVDSQVTMMFWYRQQPGQSLTLIATANQGSEATYESGFVIDKFPISRPNLTFSTLTVSNMSPEDSSIYLCSVGYRDQPQHFGDGTRLSIL.

This clone was counted a single time. This sample includes further DNA sequences coding for the same CDR3. CDR3 DNA: TGTGCCAGTAGTATAGCGGGGGGCACAGATACGCAGTATTTT. Translation gives CASSIAGGTDTQYF. The chain employs TRBV19 and TRBJ2-3, with a possible D match to TRBD2 (6 bases). The length of the CDR3 is 14 residues. Looked up from germline, CDR1 is LNHDA and CDR2 is SQIVND (reference sequence). Trimming shortened V by 1 base and J by 1 base, and 6 bases separated the two germline ends.

The V and J genes are TRBV5-6 and TRBJ2-2; D is tentatively TRBD1 or TRBD2 (5 bases each). V lost 6 bases, J lost 2 bases, and 8 bases lay in between. In germline, CDR1 is SGHDT, CDR2 YYEEEE. CDR3 size: 13 residues. CDR3 region: CASKWDNTGELFF. The DNA of the CDR3 is TGTGCCAGCAAGTGGGACAACACCGGGGAGCTGTTTTTT. Combining the CDR3 with reference TRBV5-6 and TRBJ2-2 gives the whole variable domain DAGVTQSPTHLIKTRGQQVTLRCSPKSGHDTVSWYQQALGQGPQFIFQYYEEEERQRGNFPDRFSGHQFPNYSSELNVNALLLGDSALYLCASKWDNTGELFFGEGSRLTVL.

Of note for this clone: This may be a read error, as it is one base from a much larger clone. Other nucleotide sequences in the sample specify the same CDR3. V gene TRBV6-5 combines with J gene TRBJ2-5; the D is unclear. V lost 0 bases to trimming and J lost 5 bases, with 1 base between them. The CDR3 has 11 amino acids. Germline CDR1 is MNHEY and CDR2 is SVGAGI. This CDR3 reads CASSYSETQYF. Here the CDR3 DNA reads TGTGCCAGCAGTTACTCGGAGACCCAGTACTTC.

On this clone: Other DNA variants within this sample encode the same CDR3. The chain recombines TRBV29-1 with TRBJ1-5, with a weak D call TRBD1 (6 bases). Between the trimmed V and J ends, which lost 4 bases and 6 bases, there was a span of 10 bases. The length of the CDR3 is 12 residues. Germline CDR1 SQVTM, CDR2 ANQGSEA. CDR3 sequence (DNA): TGCAGCGTTGGGGGGGCTGGTCAGCCCCAGCATTTT. Encoded protein: CSVGGAGQPQHF.

Only a few counts were recorded for this clone. The V and J genes are TRBV30 and TRBJ2-1; D gene uncertain. The CDR3 consists of 13 residues. The germline gives CDR1 GTSNPN, CDR2 SVGIG (reference sequence). V was shortened by 0 bases and J by 6 bases, with 9 bases between the two germline ends. DNA of the CDR3: TGTGCCTGGAGTGTTGTATTCGGCAATGAGCAGTTCTTC. Translated, it gives CAWSVVFGNEQFF. Variable domain in full (rest from reference TRBV30 and TRBJ2-1): SQTIHQWPATLVQPVGSPLSLECTVEGTSNPNLYWYRQAAGRGLQLLFYSVGIGQISSEVPQNLSASRPQDRQFILSSKKLLLSDSGFYLCAWSVVFGNEQFFGPGTRLTVL.

This clone has just one count. The chain recombines TRBV28 with TRBJ1-1, with TRBD1 as a possible D gene (5 bases). Between the trimmed V and J ends, which lost 6 bases and 4 bases, there was a span of 15 bases. The CDR3 spans 14 residues. Germline V gene lookup returns CDR1 MDHEN and CDR2 SYDVKM. The CDR3 is CASREGLSGTEAFF. The CDR3 DNA reads as TGTGCCAGCAGGGAGGGACTTTCGGGCACTGAAGCTTTCTTT.

This clone was seen a handful of times. This chain connects TRBV29-1 to TRBJ2-5; D perhaps matches TRBD2 (6 bases). In germline, CDR1 is SQVTM, CDR2 ANQGSEA. This CDR3 has 12 residues. The DNA of the CDR3 is TGCGCCGGGAGCTACGCCCAAGAGACCCAGTACTTC. Translated, it gives CAGSYAQETQYF.

The sample holds many counts of this clone. Other DNA sequences in the sample encode the same CDR3. The rearrangement links TRBV19 to TRBJ1-5; 8 bases match TRBD1. J lost 6 bases, V lost 6 bases, and 7 bases had no gene match. Germline-derived CDR1 and CDR2 are LNHDA and SQIVND (reference sequence). This CDR3 region has 14 residues. The CDR3 DNA follows: TGTGCCAGTAGCCCCGGACAGGGCGGTCAGCCCCAGCATTTT. Translated, it gives CASSPGQGGQPQHF.

This clone was counted a few times. The chain uses TRBV2 and TRBJ1-3; D gene uncertain. The CDR3 extends over 16 amino acids. Germline V lookup: CDR1 SNHLY, CDR2 FYNNEI. V was trimmed by 2 bases and J by 0 bases, leaving 11 bases between them. Here the CDR3 reads CASSEYGVNSGNTIYF. CDR3 DNA: TGTGCCAGCAGTGAATACGGGGTAAACTCTGGAAACACCATATATTTT.